These 20 T cell receptor beta chains came from one sample sequenced in a study of OX40 agonist ivuxolimab in advanced cancers. The table came from immunoSEQ multiplex PCR; TCRdb's copy has only in-frame clones and leaves some out. The sample has about 32,000 clones; roughly 84% are singletons. The specimen comprised CD4+ or CD8+ T cells sorted from blood, sampled in a trial of the OX40 agonist ivuxolimab. Receptors were obtained from an adult with an advanced solid tumor such as melanoma, head and neck, liver or kidney cancer.

The chain combines TRBV29-1 with TRBJ1-4; maybe TRBD1 (5 bases). The CDR3 consists of 12 residues. Looked up from germline, CDR1 is SQVTM and CDR2 is ANQGSEA. Trimming pared 7 bases from V and 6 bases from J, leaving 12 bases between. The CDR3 DNA follows: TGCAGCGCTGGGGACCTTGATGAAAAACTGTTTTTT. Protein: CSAGDLDEKLFF.

The V gene is TRBV5-4, the J gene TRBJ1-4, with 10 bases aligning to TRBD1. Germline-derived CDR1 and CDR2 are SGHNT and YYREEE (reference sequence). CDR3 length: 15 residues. Trimming took 3 bases from V and 8 from J; bases not matched to a gene: 7. CDR3: CASSSRGTGEEKLFF. As DNA, the CDR3 is TGTGCCAGCAGCTCGAGGGGGACAGGGGAGGAAAAACTGTTTTTT. Full variable domain (outside the CDR3, taken from reference TRBV5-4 and TRBJ1-4): ETGVTQSPTHLIKTRGQQVTLRCSSQSGHNTVSWYQQALGQGPQFIFQYYREEENGRGNFPPRFSGLQFPNYSSELNVNALELDDSALYLCASSSRGTGEEKLFFGSGTQLSVL.

The J gene is TRBJ2-7, the V gene TRBV10-3, with TRBD1 identical over 9 bases. CDR1 is ENHRY, CDR2 SYGVKD, per germline. The CDR3 spans 13 residues. V was pared by 5 bases and J by 4 bases, with 3 bases of the junction left unmatched. DNA for the CDR3: TGTGCCATCAGTTTGACAGGGGGGTACGAGCAGTACTTC. Encoded protein: CAISLTGGYEQYF.

This chain links TRBV5-1 with TRBJ1-1; possibly TRBD1 for D (6 bases). CDR1 is SGHRS, CDR2 YFSETQ, per germline. V was clipped by 4 bases and J by 0 bases, with 22 bases between them. This CDR3 is built from 18 residues. The CDR3 loop reads CASSINAGTIVMNTEAFF. In DNA, the CDR3 is TGCGCCAGCAGCATAAACGCCGGGACAATAGTCATGAACACTGAAGCTTTCTTT.

The chain joins TRBV15 to TRBJ2-1, with D perhaps given as TRBD1 or TRBD2 (5 bases each). The germline V gene has CDR1 LNHNV and CDR2 YYDKDF (reference sequence). Trimming removed 7 bases from V and 5 bases from J, with 9 bases in between. This CDR3 has 12 amino acids. In DNA, the CDR3 is TGTGCCACCACCCAGGGAGACAATGAGCAGTTCTTC. Translated: CATTQGDNEQFF.

This sequence joins TRBV27 and TRBJ1-5; 7 bases are a match to TRBD1. With V trimmed by 1 base and J by 6 bases, 9 bases remained unmatched. CDR1 is MNHEY, CDR2 SMNVEV, per germline (reference sequence). This CDR3 comprises 16 residues. CDR3 DNA: TGTGCCAGCAGTTTATACAGGGGTAGGGTGGGTCAGCCCCAGCATTTT. Protein sequence: CASSLYRGRVGQPQHF.

The gene calls are TRBV28 and TRBJ2-7; 11 nucleotides line up with TRBD2. CDR3 length equals 13 residues. The junction had 4 bases not matched to a gene; V was cut back by 6 bases and J by 6 bases. Germline lookup yields CDR1 MDHEN and CDR2 SYDVKM. The CDR3 DNA is TGTGCCAGCAGCCCCGGACTAGCGGGCGAGCAGTACTTC. It codes for CASSPGLAGEQYF.

Sample share makes this clone medium-sized. The rearrangement joins TRBV6-5 to TRBJ1-3; a weak D match, TRBD1 (6 bases). Between the trimmed V and J ends, which lost 9 bases and 0 bases, there was a span of 9 bases. The germline V gene encodes CDR1 MNHEY and CDR2 SVGAGI. This CDR3 is built from 13 residues. The CDR3 loop is CASGQSSGNTIYF. The CDR3 DNA follows: TGTGCCAGTGGACAGAGCTCTGGAAACACCATATATTTT.

The rearrangement links TRBV2 to TRBJ2-2; 7 bases match TRBD2. After removal of 6 bases from V and 6 bases from J, the junction contained 10 bases not matched to a gene. CDR3 length equals 15 residues. Germline V CDR1 and CDR2: SNHLY, FYNNEI. The CDR3 bases are TGTGCCAGCAGGGGGAGGGAGCGGAAGGCCGGGGAGCTGTTTTTT. This sequence encodes CASRGRERKAGELFF.

The chain combines TRBV4-2 with TRBJ2-5, with TRBD1 matching over 8 bases. V lost 1 base, J lost 3 bases, and 7 bases stayed unmatched. The CDR3 covers 16 residues. Germline V gene sequence: CDR1 LGHNA, CDR2 YNFKEQ. CDR3 amino acids: CASSQGGDRRKETQYF. The CDR3 coding sequence is TGTGCCAGCAGCCAAGGAGGGGACAGGCGAAAAGAGACCCAGTACTTC.

Only one count was recorded for this clone. The chain carries TRBV21-1 and TRBJ2-7; the tabulated D call, TRBD1, remains unverified against the DNA. TRBV21-1 is reported as a pseudogene. The CDR3 length is 13 residues. The CDR3 region has the DNA TGTGCCAGCAGTCGGACAGGTTCGGACGAGCAGTACTTC. Its protein product is CASSRTGSDEQYF.

This chain uses TRBV7-9 with TRBJ2-7; 10 nucleotides align to TRBD1. Germline V lookup: CDR1 SEHNR, CDR2 FQNEAQ (reference sequence). J was trimmed by 5 bases and V by 3 bases; bases with no gene match: 4. This CDR3 has 14 amino acids. CDR3 DNA sequence: TGTGCCAGCAGCTTGGAGGGGACAGGGGACGAGCAGTACTTC. Translated: CASSLEGTGDEQYF.

A few counts support this clone. The chain's CDR3 is CASCNQPQHF. The CDR3 region has the DNA TGTGCTAGTTGCAATCAGCCCCAGCATTTT. This sequence joins TRBV12-5 and TRBJ1-5; D is unresolved. CDR1 is LGHNT, CDR2 FRNRAP, per germline. The CDR3 extends over 10 amino acids. V was clipped by 8 bases and J by 2 bases, with 1 base between them.

The gene calls are TRBV6-5 and TRBJ1-1, with D maybe TRBD1 (5 bases). V was trimmed by 0 bases and J by 4 bases, leaving 6 bases between them. The germline V gene has CDR1 MNHEY and CDR2 SVGAGI. This CDR3 spans 13 amino acids. Here the CDR3 reads CASSYSGTTEAFF. DNA of the CDR3: TGTGCCAGCAGTTACTCAGGGACCACTGAAGCTTTCTTT.

The table lists this clone with many counts. The rearrangement joins TRBV28 to TRBJ2-7; 9 bases line up with TRBD2. J lost 7 bases, V lost 7 bases, and 5 bases had no gene match. This CDR3 spans 12 amino acids. The germline CDR1 and CDR2 sequences are MDHEN and SYDVKM. The CDR3 is CASKGGRVEQYF. The CDR3 DNA sequence: TGTGCCAGCAAGGGCGGGAGGGTTGAGCAGTACTTC. Variable domain in full (rest from reference TRBV28 and TRBJ2-7): DVKVTQSSRYLVKRTGEKVFLECVQDMDHENMFWYRQDPGLGLRLIYFSYDVKMKEKGDIPEGYSVSREKKERFSLILESASTNQTSMYLCASKGGRVEQYFGPGTRLTVT.

The chain combines TRBV7-2 with TRBJ1-1; possible D gene TRBD1, 6 bases. Germline CDR1 and CDR2: SGHTA and FQGNSA. The ends were cut back, 5 bases at V and 1 base at J, with 11 bases in the middle. CDR3 size: 14 residues. CDR3: CASSDGQRNTEAFF. DNA of the CDR3: TGTGCCAGCAGCGATGGACAGCGGAACACTGAAGCTTTCTTT.

The V call is TRBV19, the J call TRBJ2-3; 8 bases match TRBD2. Per the germline V gene, CDR1 is LNHDA and CDR2 is SQIVND (reference sequence). CDR3 size: 17 residues. J gave up 4 bases and V 4 bases, and 13 bases lay outside the gene matches. Here the CDR3 reads CASSTPSEGREADTQYF. The CDR3 DNA follows: TGTGCCAGTAGTACCCCCTCGGAAGGGCGGGAGGCAGATACGCAGTATTTT.

The chain joins TRBV7-9 to TRBJ2-2; TRBD1 is a possible D gene (6 bases). The CDR3 has 17 amino acids. V lost 5 bases, J lost 4 bases, and 20 bases lay in between. The germline gives CDR1 SEHNR, CDR2 FQNEAQ (reference sequence). CDR3 sequence: CASSTRDTRQLTGELFF. The CDR3 DNA follows: TGTGCCAGCAGCACACGGGACACCAGGCAGCTCACCGGGGAGCTGTTTTTT.

The chain is built from TRBV6-5 and TRBJ2-7; a weak D match, TRBD2 (5 bases). The CDR3 is 12 amino acids. Trimming shortened V by 7 bases and J by 3 bases, and 10 bases separated the two germline ends. Germline-derived CDR1 and CDR2 are MNHEY and SVGAGI. For the CDR3, the DNA is TGTGCCAGCATAGGCCGGGGCTACGAGCAGTACTTC. Encoded protein: CASIGRGYEQYF.

The chain combines TRBV10-1 with TRBJ2-7, with 11 bases matching TRBD1. Losses at the gene ends were 5 bases for V and 6 bases for J; bases not matched to a gene: 12. Per the germline V gene, CDR1 is WNHNN and CDR2 is SYGVQD (reference sequence). The CDR3 extends over 16 amino acids. The chain's CDR3 is CASSKTGTGGIREQYF. The CDR3 DNA is TGCGCCAGCAGTAAAACCGGGACAGGGGGTATCCGCGAGCAGTACTTC.